This T cell receptor (beta chain) was captured by sequencing in a study of cytomegalovirus exposure and HLA in healthy donors (dated by TCRdb to between 2016 and 2019). General notes on the study: The 666 repertoires of the first cohort and the 95 to 150 validation repertoires were produced on the same platform, according to a later analysis. The study aimed to test whether cataloging public T cell receptors could reveal signatures of past pathogen exposure. In addition to the first cohort of hundreds of subjects, a separate validation cohort of 130 or so different subjects was used. To predict cytomegalovirus infection status, the study combined high-throughput TCR immunosequencing, statistical association of individual TCRs with disease status, and machine learning.

The receptor library was made with the immunoSEQ multiplex PCR assay. Per the original workflow: A statistical classification framework was developed to diagnose cytomegalovirus status using the catalog of TCR beta chain sequences. TCRdb took over this immuneACCESS table, retaining in-frame rearrangements with V and J assigned. Such tables are incomplete; in checked studies, under half of the missing clones stem from an unresolved V gene, and the remainder is unexplained. V and J calls and clone size are as listed in that table; D and trimming were resolved from the DNA. This sample lists 120,000 to 150,000 clones; around 90% were detected once. The top ten constitute 8.7% of the sample. The V end loses 0 bases and the J end loses 0 bases, and a stretch of 8 bases separates them. Inclusive of the bounding cysteine and phenylalanine, the CDR3 is 15 residues long. Only the CDR3 part of the read is kept: 45 bases, read in frame from the first base. The CDR1 and CDR2 encoded by the germline V gene (reference sequence) are LNHDA and SQIVND.

A word on this clone: The target of this receptor is not known. No much larger clone is present one base from it, and per-base qualities are unavailable.

Donors formed part of the validation cohort, which comprised 120 or so subjects and was distinct from the first cohort of 670 or so subjects. The paper as a whole reports these results and caveats: A later analysis had no HLA typing for the validation cohort, so co-occurrence there was scored across all 120 repertoires. Most TCR sequences were seen in very few donors, while some public TCRs were found in many individuals. The classifier was reported to diagnose cytomegalovirus status with high specificity and sensitivity in both the original and validation cohorts. A total of 150 or so TCR beta chains were listed by the study as associated with cytomegalovirus. The authors suggested that the approach could potentially be generalized to other disease states and immunological phenotypes. A few of the identified cytomegalovirus-associated TCR beta chains were confirmed in vitro to be specific for cytomegalovirus antigens. Of the cluster scores, 94% were above 0 in a later analysis, which found that TCRs clustered in the first cohort also tended to co-occur in the 120 validation repertoires.

Sequencing was done on a sample of PBMCs. This clonotype originated in a man in his late teens or twenties in good health and CMV-seropositive. The rearranged segments are TRBV19 and TRBJ1-1; the D gene is perhaps TRBD1, from 5 matching bases. The CDR3 protein sequence reads: CASSIDKGLNTEAFF. The nucleotide sequence reads TGTGCCAGTAGTATAGATAAGGGGTTGAACACTGAAGCTTTCTTT.